This T cell receptor beta chain was observed in a study of CD8+ T cells in alopecia areata. Study background: After 6 to 18 months of tofacitinib, follow-up continued 6 months off drug.

Trimming took off 2 bases at V and 2 bases at J, with 13 bases between the two ends. Germline V lookup: CDR1 SEHNR, CDR2 FQNEAQ (reference sequence). There are 15 residues in the CDR3. Sequencing relied on a cDNA template that was reverse transcribed from extracted RNA. Method: immunoSEQ multiplex PCR; TCRdb's copy keeps in-frame clones and lacks some. The sample carries roughly 110,000 clones, roughly 55% recorded once. Stated treatment: oral pan-JAK inhibitor, 5-10 mg twice daily. Only a few counts were recorded for this clone. The TCR sequence derives from a human donor with alopecia areata. The specimen comprised CD8+ T cells sorted from blood, sampled at week 24, from a patient treated with tofacitinib. This chain links TRBV7-9 with TRBJ2-7; no clear D. The chain's CDR3 is CASSLIPSVTYEQYF. Here the CDR3 DNA reads TGTGCCAGCAGCTTAATTCCCTCGGTCACCTACGAGCAGTACTTC.